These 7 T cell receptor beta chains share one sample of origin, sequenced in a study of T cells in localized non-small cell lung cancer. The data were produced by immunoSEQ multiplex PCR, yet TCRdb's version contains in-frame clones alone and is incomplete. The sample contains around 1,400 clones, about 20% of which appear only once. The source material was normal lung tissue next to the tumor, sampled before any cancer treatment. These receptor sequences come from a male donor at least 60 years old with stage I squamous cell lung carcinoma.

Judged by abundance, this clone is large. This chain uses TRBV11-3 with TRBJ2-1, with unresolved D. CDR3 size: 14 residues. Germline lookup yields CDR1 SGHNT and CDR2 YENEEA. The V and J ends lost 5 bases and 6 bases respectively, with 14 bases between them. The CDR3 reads CASSPHVRFNEQFF. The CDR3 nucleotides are TGTGCCAGCAGCCCGCATGTCAGGTTCAATGAGCAGTTCTTC.

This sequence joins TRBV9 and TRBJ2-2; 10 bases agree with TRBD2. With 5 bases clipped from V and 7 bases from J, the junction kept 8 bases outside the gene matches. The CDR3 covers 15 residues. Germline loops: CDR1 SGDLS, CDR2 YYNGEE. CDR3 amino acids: CASSEASGSIGELFF. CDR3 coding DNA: TGTGCCAGCAGTGAAGCTAGCGGGAGTATCGGGGAGCTGTTTTTT.

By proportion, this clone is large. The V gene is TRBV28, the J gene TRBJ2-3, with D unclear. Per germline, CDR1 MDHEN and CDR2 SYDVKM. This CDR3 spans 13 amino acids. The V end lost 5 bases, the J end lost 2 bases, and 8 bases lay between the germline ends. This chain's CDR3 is CASSTRHTDTQYF. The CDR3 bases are TGTGCCAGCAGTACCCGCCACACAGATACGCAGTATTTT. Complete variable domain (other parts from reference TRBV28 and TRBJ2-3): DVKVTQSSRYLVKRTGEKVFLECVQDMDHENMFWYRQDPGLGLRLIYFSYDVKMKEKGDIPEGYSVSREKKERFSLILESASTNQTSMYLCASSTRHTDTQYFGPGTRLTVL.

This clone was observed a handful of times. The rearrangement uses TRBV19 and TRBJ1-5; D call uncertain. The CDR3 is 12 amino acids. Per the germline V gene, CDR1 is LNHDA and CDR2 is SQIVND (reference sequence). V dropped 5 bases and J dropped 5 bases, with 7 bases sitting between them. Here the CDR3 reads CASSERDQPQHF. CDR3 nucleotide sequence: TGTGCCAGTAGTGAGAGGGATCAGCCCCAGCATTTT.

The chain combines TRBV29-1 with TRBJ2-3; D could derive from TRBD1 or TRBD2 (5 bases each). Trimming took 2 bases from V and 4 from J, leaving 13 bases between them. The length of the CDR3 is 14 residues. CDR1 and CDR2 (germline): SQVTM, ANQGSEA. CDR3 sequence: CSVERGFQADTQYF. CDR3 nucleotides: TGCAGCGTTGAACGGGGCTTTCAAGCAGATACGCAGTATTTT.

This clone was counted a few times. In DNA, the CDR3 is TGTGCCAGCAGCCCCCGTGCCTTAGCGGAAGACACCGGGGAGCTGTTTTTT. This gives the protein CASSPRALAEDTGELFF. V usage is TRBV11-3 and J usage is TRBJ2-2, with TRBD2 as a possible D gene (6 bases). V was pared by 5 bases and J by 3 bases, with 19 bases between. The CDR3 runs 17 residues. CDR1 SGHNT and CDR2 YENEEA come from the germline V gene. Supplemented by reference TRBV11-3 and TRBJ2-2, the full variable domain reads EAGVVQSPRYKIIEKKQPVAFWCNPISGHNTLYWYLQNLGQGPELLIRYENEEAVDDSQLPKDRFSAERLKGVDSTLKIQPAELGDSAVYLCASSPRALAEDTGELFFGEGSRLTVL.

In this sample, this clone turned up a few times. Here the CDR3 reads CASSLGAGQDQPQHF. The DNA of the CDR3 is TGTGCCAGCAGCTTAGGGGCAGGTCAGGATCAGCCCCAGCATTTT. This rearrangement joins TRBV11-3 to TRBJ1-5; D ambiguous. In germline, CDR1 is SGHNT, CDR2 YENEEA. Trimming took off 1 base at V and 5 bases at J, with 12 bases between the two ends. The CDR3 has 15 amino acids.